Listed below are T cell receptor beta chains from one sample, sequenced in a study of blood T cell repertoires in COVID-19. Clones were sequenced by immunoSEQ multiplex PCR, and TCRdb holds only the in-frame ones, with some missing. This table holds about 49,000 clones, about 85% found once. Material for sequencing was peripheral blood. The receptors were gathered from a man aged 35 to 55 with active COVID-19. CDR3s include the opening cysteine and the closing phenylalanine or tryptophan. The D gene is left open where the match is weak. The size field is filled for only some rows; it gives once, few, many or a size class.

J gene | clone size | D gene | V gene | CDR3 DNA | CDR3 protein
TRBJ2-7 | NA | NA | TRBV28 | TGTGCCAGCACAACCTCTCGCGGTCCCTCCTACGAGCAGTACTTC | CASTTSRGPSYEQYF
TRBJ2-6 | NA | TRBD1 | TRBV3-1/TRBV3-2 | TGTGCCAGCAGCTATATGGGACAGGGGATGTTCTCTGGGGCCAACGTCCTGACTTTC | CASSYMGQGMFSGANVLTF
TRBJ2-3 | NA | TRBD1 | TRBV24-1 | TGTGCCACCAGTGATATCGGGACAGGTGGCACAGATACGCAGTATTTT | CATSDIGTGGTDTQYF
TRBJ2-1 | NA | TRBD2 | TRBV2 | TGTGCCAGCAAAGGGAGCGGGAGGAGGTACAATGAGCAGTTCTTC | CASKGSGRRYNEQFF
TRBJ2-3 | NA | TRBD2 | TRBV7-8 | TGTGCCAGCAGCACGACTCCTAGCGGGAGGGGCACAGATACGCAGTATTTT | CASSTTPSGRGTDTQYF
TRBJ2-2 | NA | NA | TRBV5-6 | TGTGCCAGCAGCTTGAATACAGGGCTGACCGGGGAGCTGTTTTTT | CASSLNTGLTGELFF
TRBJ1-5 | NA | NA | TRBV28 | TGTGCCAGCCGAGAAGGGGGTCCTCTCGAAAATCAGCCCCAGCATTTT | CASREGGPLENQPQHF
TRBJ2-1 | NA | TRBD2 | TRBV7-8 | TGTGCCAGCAGCCCCGCCGGGACTACGAACAATGAGCAGTTCTTC | CASSPAGTTNNEQFF
TRBJ2-6 | NA | NA | TRBV7-8 | TGTGCCAGCAGCTTAGCGGAGGGATCTGGGGCCAACGTCCTGACTTTC | CASSLAEGSGANVLTF
TRBJ2-1 | once | TRBD2 | TRBV7-3 | TGTGCCAGCAGCTCAGCGGGAGCCACCTACAATGAGCAGTTCTTC | CASSSAGATYNEQFF
TRBJ2-3 | NA | NA | TRBV5-1 | TGCGCCAGCAGCTTGGACGGAGCGGGTAGTGCAGATACGCAGTATTTT | CASSLDGAGSADTQYF
TRBJ1-6 | once | TRBD1 | TRBV27 | TGTGCCAGCAGAAGTGGGACAGGGGAACCAAATAATTCACCCCTCCACTTT | CASRSGTGEPNNSPLHF
TRBJ2-7 | NA | NA | TRBV15 | TGTGCCACCTCCAGGGAATTAGGGTCCTACGAGCAGTACTTC | CATSRELGSYEQYF
TRBJ1-1 | NA | TRBD1 | TRBV11-3 | TGTGCCAGCAGCAAACAGGGGGACACTGAAGCTTTCTTT | CASSKQGDTEAFF
TRBJ2-7 | NA | NA | TRBV9 | TGTGCCAGCAGCGCCACTAGCACCACCTACGAGCAGTACTTC | CASSATSTTYEQYF
TRBJ2-3 | NA | TRBD2 | TRBV30 | TGTGCCTGGAGGGAGATACCGGGACTAGCGGGAGGCTTGTCGGCAGATACGCAGTATTTT | CAWREIPGLAGGLSADTQYF
TRBJ2-2 | NA | NA | TRBV4-1 | TGCGCCAGCAGCTTACCGGACAGCGGGGAGCTGTTTTTT | CASSLPDSGELFF
TRBJ2-4 | NA | NA | TRBV4-2 | TGTGCCAGCAGCCGAGGGGGGAGGGGCATTCAGTACTTC | CASSRGGRGIQYF
TRBJ2-1 | NA | TRBD2 | TRBV13 | TGTGCCAGCAGCTTCGATCGGGAGGATGAGCAGTTCTTC | CASSFDREDEQFF
TRBJ1-5 | NA | NA | TRBV19 | TGTGCCAGTAGTAGGGAGGGGCTCGCTAATCAGCCCCAGCATTTT | CASSREGLANQPQHF
TRBJ1-4 | NA | NA | TRBV3-1/TRBV3-2 | TGTGCCAGCAGCCAAGATCTGGGCAGCACTAATGAAAAACTGTTTTTT | CASSQDLGSTNEKLFF
TRBJ1-1 | NA | NA | TRBV28 | TGTGCCTCGTGGGCATTTTACCTGGGCCAGAACACTGAAGCTTTCTTT | CASWAFYLGQNTEAFF
TRBJ2-2 | NA | NA | TRBV25-1 | TGTGCCAGCAAAGGGGACACCGGGGAGCTGTTTTTT | CASKGDTGELFF
TRBJ2-3 | once | NA | TRBV29-1 | TGCAGCGTTGAAGGGGAGGCAGGGCCTATCCGGGATACGCAGTATTTT | CSVEGEAGPIRDTQYF
TRBJ2-7 | NA | NA | TRBV7-9 | TGTGCCAGCAGCTTAACTACGGGATTATACGAGCAGTACTTC | CASSLTTGLYEQYF
TRBJ2-7 | NA | TRBD2 | TRBV27 | TGTGCCAGCAGTTTCAGCGGGAACTCCTACGAGCAGTACTTC | CASSFSGNSYEQYF
TRBJ2-7 | few | NA | TRBV25-1 | TGTGCCAGCAGTGAAAACCCACCACACATCGAGCAGTACTTC | CASSENPPHIEQYF
TRBJ1-4 | many | TRBD1 | TRBV28 | TGTGCCAGCAGTTCGGGACAGTCCAATGAAAAACTGTTTTTT | CASSSGQSNEKLFF
TRBJ1-1 | NA | NA | TRBV6-5 | TGTGCCAGCAGGCCCCTCGGAGGGAACACTGAAGCTTTCTTT | CASRPLGGNTEAFF
TRBJ1-4 | NA | NA | TRBV19 | TGTGCCAGTAGTGCTTCGACAGGATTAGGCGAAAAACTGTTTTTT | CASSASTGLGEKLFF
TRBJ1-1 | NA | NA | TRBV5-1 | TGCGCCAGCAGCTTATGGAGGGGGAACACTGAAGCTTTCTTT | CASSLWRGNTEAFF
TRBJ1-1 | NA | NA | TRBV27 | TGTGCCAGCAGTCTCCGGGAGAACACTGAAGCTTTCTTT | CASSLRENTEAFF
TRBJ2-7 | NA | NA | TRBV6-5 | TGTGCCAGCAGCCGCGGGGACGTCCGCTACGAGCAGTACTTC | CASSRGDVRYEQYF
TRBJ1-1 | NA | TRBD1 | TRBV18 | TGTGCCAGCTCACGCCGGGACAGGGGCATGAACACTGAAGCTTTCTTT | CASSRRDRGMNTEAFF
TRBJ2-1 | NA | TRBD2 | TRBV18 | TGTGCCAGCTCTCCCCGGACTAGCGGGAGGGCCATTGAGCAGTTCTTC | CASSPRTSGRAIEQFF
TRBJ2-1 | once | TRBD2 | TRBV4-1 | TGCGCCAGCAGCCAAGATACTAGCGAAATCAATGAGCAGTTCTTC | CASSQDTSEINEQFF
TRBJ1-6 | NA | NA | TRBV3-1/TRBV3-2 | TGTGCCAGCAGCCAAGAGAGTAGTAGCTCACCCCTCCACTTT | CASSQESSSSPLHF
TRBJ2-7 | once | TRBD2 | TRBV28 | TGTGCCAGCAGTTTATCGGGGAGGGGTTACGAGCAGTACTTC | CASSLSGRGYEQYF
TRBJ2-7 | few | NA | TRBV5-6 | TGTGCCAGCAGCCGGAGGGATTACGAGCAGTACTTC | CASSRRDYEQYF
TRBJ2-6 | NA | NA | TRBV2 | TGTGCCAGCTTCCGGGGCTCTGGGGCCAACGTCCTGACTTTC | CASFRGSGANVLTF
TRBJ2-2 | NA | NA | TRBV6-4 | TGTGCCAGCAGTGTAGACAGCACCGGGGAGCTGTTTTTT | CASSVDSTGELFF
TRBJ1-5 | NA | NA | TRBV9 | TGTGCCAGCAGCGTAGATGGCAGTTATCAGCCCCAGCATTTT | CASSVDGSYQPQHF
TRBJ2-1 | NA | NA | TRBV30 | TGTGCCTGGAGTCGGGGTCAGTACTACAATGAGCAGTTCTTC | CAWSRGQYYNEQFF
TRBJ1-2 | NA | NA | TRBV19 | TGTGCCAGTACCCCCACCCACAGTTATGGCTACACCTTC | CASTPTHSYGYTF
TRBJ2-3 | NA | TRBD1 | TRBV24-1 | TGTGCCACCAGTGACCCTCGGACAGGGCCAGATACGCAGTATTTT | CATSDPRTGPDTQYF
TRBJ2-3 | few | NA | TRBV5-4 | TGTGCCAGCAGCTTGGATCGGGGTTTCACAGATACGCAGTATTTT | CASSLDRGFTDTQYF
TRBJ2-1 | NA | TRBD2 | TRBV10-3 | TGTGCCATCAGTGAGTCAGGAACTAGCGTCAATGAGCAGTTCTTC | CAISESGTSVNEQFF
TRBJ2-1 | NA | TRBD2 | TRBV28 | TGTGCCAGCAGGCCGGGACTAGCGGGAGCTAGGAATGAGCAGTTCTTC | CASRPGLAGARNEQFF